Listed below are T cell receptor beta chains from one sample, sequenced in a study of OX40 agonist ivuxolimab in advanced cancers. Libraries were prepared by immunoSEQ multiplex PCR; TCRdb keeps only in-frame clonotypes and omits some of them. Here the sample spans approximately 52,000 clones, over 80% being singletons. The input for sequencing was CD4+ or CD8+ T cells sorted from blood, taken in a trial of the OX40 agonist ivuxolimab. These receptors originate from an adult with an advanced solid tumor such as melanoma, head and neck, liver or kidney cancer. The CDR3 runs from the conserved cysteine through the conserved F or W. A D gene is named only where the DNA matches it firmly. Size is stated for part of the rows, as once, few or many counts, or as a class when the clone is expanded.

cdr3_nt cdr3_aa clone_size v_call d_call j_call
TGTGCCAGCAGCGTTGGGACAGGGACTTCCTACGAGCAGTACTTC CASSVGTGTSYEQYF - TRBV9 TRBD1 TRBJ2-7
TGTGCCAGCAGTTTCAAACAGGGCCCCCAAGAGACCCAGTACTTC CASSFKQGPQETQYF - TRBV27 - TRBJ2-5
TGCGCCAGCAGTGAGGTGATTATGAACACTGAAGCTTTCTTT CASSEVIMNTEAFF few TRBV10-2 - TRBJ1-1
TGTGCCAGCAGTTACAACCTATTTTCACCCCTCCATTTT CASSYNLFSPLHF - TRBV6-5 - TRBJ1-6
TGCGCCAGCAGCCAAGACGGGGGCTATGGCTACACCTTC CASSQDGGYGYTF - TRBV4-3 - TRBJ1-2
TGCGCCAGCAGCCAAGAGGAGGGGCTAGCGGCCTCCTACGAGCAGTACTTC CASSQEEGLAASYEQYF - TRBV4-1 TRBD2 TRBJ2-7
TGTGCCAGCAGCTTAGGGGTAGCCCGGGAAGGGGCCCAGTACTTC CASSLGVAREGAQYF few TRBV7-6 - TRBJ2-5
TGTGCCAGCAGCCCTTCTGCAGGGGTGGGGGAGCAGTACTTC CASSPSAGVGEQYF few TRBV7-2 - TRBJ2-7
TGTGCCAGTAGTAGAATACAGGGGGCGCTTGTAACCGGGGAGCTGTTTTTT CASSRIQGALVTGELFF - TRBV19 TRBD1 TRBJ2-2
TGTGCCAGCAGCTTGGGGGGAGGACTAGCTCCCTACGAGCAGTACTTC CASSLGGGLAPYEQYF few TRBV7-8 TRBD2 TRBJ2-7
TGTGCCAGCAGAACCTGGGGGACACAAGAGACCCAGTACTTC CASRTWGTQETQYF - TRBV27 - TRBJ2-5
TGTGCCAGCAGCCGGGACAGGGTCGACGAGCAGTACTTC CASSRDRVDEQYF - TRBV11-2 TRBD1 TRBJ2-7
TGTGCCTGGAGTGGACTAGTGGCCGGGGAGCTGTTTTTT CAWSGLVAGELFF - TRBV30 - TRBJ2-2
TGTGCCAGCAGCCAAAACGGTCCCTACGAGCAGTACTTC CASSQNGPYEQYF - TRBV4-2 - TRBJ2-7
TGTGCCAGCACCCCTTCCGGGGCCCGACAAGAGACCCAGTACTTC CASTPSGARQETQYF - TRBV7-2 - TRBJ2-5
TGCGCCAGCAGATGGACAGGGGGGGATTCACCCCTCCACTTT CASRWTGGDSPLHF - TRBV5-1 TRBD1 TRBJ1-6
TGTGCCAGCAGGCTCTTTGGTATAGATGAAAAACTGTTTTTT CASRLFGIDEKLFF - TRBV27 - TRBJ1-4
TGCGCCAGCAGCCCCAATGGGCCGAACTCTGGAAACACCATATATTTT CASSPNGPNSGNTIYF - TRBV5-1 - TRBJ1-3
TGTGCCAGTAGCCGGGACAGGGGACATTTTAGCAATCAGCCCCAGCATTTT CASSRDRGHFSNQPQHF - TRBV19 TRBD1 TRBJ1-5